These T cell receptor beta chains were read from a single sample in a study of blood T cell repertoires in COVID-19. Using immunoSEQ multiplex PCR, the repertoire was profiled, and TCRdb retains in-frame clones only, with some absent. The table shows 60,000 to 70,000 clones, with approximately 79% occurring only once. Sequencing input: peripheral blood. These receptors all come from a woman aged 70 to 79 with acute or convalescent COVID-19. Both conserved end residues are part of each CDR3. The D gene is left open where the match is weak. For some rows the clone size is stated as once, few or many, or as a class when expanded; others skip it.

v_call	j_call	clone_size	d_call	cdr3_nt	cdr3_aa
TRBV2	TRBJ1-5	.	TRBD1	TGTGCCAGCAGGGAAAGACAGGGGGCGACTCAGCCCCAGCATTTT	CASRERQGATQPQHF
TRBV24-1	TRBJ2-2	.	TRBD1	TGTGCCACCAGTGATCAAGGACAGGCGAACACCGGGGAGCTGTTTTTT	CATSDQGQANTGELFF
TRBV5-4	TRBJ2-2	.	TRBD2	TGTGCCAGCAGCTTGGTACCAGCGGGGGGGCCCGGGGAGCTGTTTTTT	CASSLVPAGGPGELFF
TRBV7-2	TRBJ1-3	.	.	TGTGCCAGCAGCTTAGGGCGGGCAGTAGGAAACACCATATATTTT	CASSLGRAVGNTIYF
TRBV24-1	TRBJ2-2	.	TRBD2	TGTGCCACCAGTGATGAACTAGCGGGGGCCGGGGAGCTGTTTTTT	CATSDELAGAGELFF
TRBV5-4	TRBJ1-2	.	TRBD1	TGTGCCAGCAGCTTCCCCGGACAGGGGGTTGGCTATGGCTACACCTTC	CASSFPGQGVGYGYTF
TRBV24-1	TRBJ2-2	.	.	TGTGCCACCGGGAGCGCAACCGGGGAGCTGTTTTTT	CATGSATGELFF
TRBV7-9	TRBJ1-4	.	TRBD1	TGTGCCAGCAGCTTAGCGCAGGGGGCTTGGGAAAAACTGTTTTTT	CASSLAQGAWEKLFF
TRBV4-1	TRBJ2-7	.	TRBD2	TGCGCCAGCAGCCAAGTATGGCCTCAAGGGGCGGGGGACGAGCAGTACTTC	CASSQVWPQGAGDEQYF
TRBV5-4	TRBJ2-2	.	TRBD2	TGTGCCAGCAGCTTGGGATTGGGACTAGCGACTAAAAACACCGGGGAGCTGTTTTTT	CASSLGLGLATKNTGELFF
TRBV7-2	TRBJ2-2	.	TRBD2	TGTGCCAGCAGCTCCCTCGGCACTAGCGGGGGGGCCGACGGGGAGCTGTTTTTT	CASSSLGTSGGADGELFF
TRBV6-5	TRBJ2-7	.	TRBD2	TGTGCCAGCAGACTCTCGGGGGGGGACGAGCAGTACTTC	CASRLSGGDEQYF
TRBV2	TRBJ1-2	.	.	TGTGCCAGCAGTGTCCGGGATGGCTACACCTTC	CASSVRDGYTF
TRBV5-8	TRBJ1-2	once	.	TGTGCCAGCACCATAACCCGGAGTTATGGCTACACCTTC	CASTITRSYGYTF
TRBV6-6	TRBJ2-7	many	.	TGTGCCAGCAGTTACGCGGAGTGGGACGAGCAGTACTTC	CASSYAEWDEQYF